Below are 25 T cell receptor beta chains sequenced from a single sample in a study of PD-1 blockade in classical Hodgkin lymphoma. Time point reported: cycle 4 day 1 (C4D1), after more than five weeks of nivolumab. All the patients suffered relapse after autologous stem cell transplantation, and brentuximab vedotin exposure differed. Method: immunoSEQ multiplex PCR; TCRdb's copy keeps in-frame clones and lacks some. Among about 94,000 clones listed, about 92% were seen once. The specimen comprised peripheral blood mononuclear cells (PBMCs), sampled before the fourth cycle of nivolumab. These receptors originate from a human donor with classical Hodgkin lymphoma.

This sequence joins TRBV18 and TRBJ2-1; 9 bases align to TRBD1. Germline CDR1 and CDR2: KGHSH and LQKENI. CDR3 length equals 15 residues. The trim removed 2 bases at V and 5 bases at J, leaving 4 bases unmatched. The CDR3 spells CASSPYRGPDNEQFF. The CDR3 coding sequence is TGTGCCAGCTCACCATACAGGGGGCCGGACAATGAGCAGTTCTTC.

This clone was observed a few times. This chain uses TRBV7-6 with TRBJ2-7, with 8 bases identical to TRBD2. V was pared by 5 bases and J by 2 bases, with 5 bases of the junction left unmatched. CDR1 is SGHVS, CDR2 FNYEAQ, per germline. CDR3 size: 14 residues. The CDR3 here is CASSSTSGTYEQYF. The CDR3 region has the DNA TGTGCCAGCAGCAGTACTAGCGGTACCTACGAGCAGTACTTC.

The V gene is TRBV19, the J gene TRBJ2-1; 9 bases line up with TRBD2. Trimming took 3 bases from V and 10 from J; bases not matched to a gene: 13. The length of the CDR3 is 16 residues. Germline V gene data show CDR1 as LNHDA and CDR2 as SQIVND (reference sequence). CDR3 in DNA: TGTGCCAGTAGTATTGTTCGGCGGGAGGGGGATTGGGAGCAGTTCTTC. Translated, it gives CASSIVRREGDWEQFF.

V is TRBV28 and J is TRBJ2-3, with 8 bases identical to TRBD2. The germline V gene has CDR1 MDHEN and CDR2 SYDVKM. The V and J ends lost 8 bases and 1 base, in that order; junction bases with no gene match: 14. CDR3 length equals 17 residues. The CDR3 protein is CASHSGTSALGTDTQYF. Written as DNA, the CDR3 is TGTGCCAGCCATAGCGGGACCTCTGCCTTGGGCACAGATACGCAGTATTTT.

This chain uses TRBV2 with TRBJ1-1, with D possibly being TRBD1 (6 bases). The CDR3 is 15 amino acids. Germline CDR1 and CDR2: SNHLY and FYNNEI. V lost 6 bases, J lost 5 bases, and 19 bases lay in between. The DNA of the CDR3 is TGTGCCAGCAGGCCCCGAAAGGGGCAGGGGACTGAAGCTTTCTTT. This sequence encodes CASRPRKGQGTEAFF.

The chain is built from TRBV29-1 and TRBJ1-5; D is undetermined. Germline values: CDR1 SQVTM, CDR2 ANQGSEA. This CDR3 has 14 amino acids. The V gene lost 4 bases and the J gene lost 0 bases, with 10 bases spanning the gap. The CDR3 DNA reads as TGCAGCGTTGGAGTCGGGAGTAGCAATCAGCCCCAGCATTTT. Protein: CSVGVGSSNQPQHF.

This rearrangement joins TRBV5-4 to TRBJ1-4; D is perhaps TRBD1 (5 bases). Germline CDR1 is SGHNT and CDR2 is YYREEE (reference sequence). V was clipped by 0 bases and J by 3 bases, with 12 bases between them. The CDR3 runs to 16 residues. The CDR3 here is CASSLAQGDPNEKLFF. In DNA, the CDR3 is TGTGCCAGCAGCTTGGCGCAGGGTGACCCTAATGAAAAACTGTTTTTT. Full variable domain (rest looked up from reference TRBV5-4 and TRBJ1-4): ETGVTQSPTHLIKTRGQQVTLRCSSQSGHNTVSWYQQALGQGPQFIFQYYREEENGRGNFPPRFSGLQFPNYSSELNVNALELDDSALYLCASSLAQGDPNEKLFFGSGTQLSVL.

CDR3 nucleotide sequence: TGTGCCAGCAGTGGGACACTACTTGAGCCCCAGCATTTT. Protein sequence: CASSGTLLEPQHF. The V gene is TRBV25-1, the J gene TRBJ1-5, with D perhaps matching TRBD1 (5 bases). The CDR3 length is 13 residues. V lost 4 bases and J 8 bases, leaving 12 bases between the germline ends. Germline CDR1 MGHDK, CDR2 SYGVNS. Variable domain in full (rest from reference TRBV25-1 and TRBJ1-5): EADIYQTPRYLVIGTGKKITLECSQTMGHDKMYWYQQDPGMELHLIHYSYGVNSTEKGDLSSESTVSRIRTEHFPLTLESARPSHTSQYLCASSGTLLEPQHFGDGTRLSIL.

The V and J genes are TRBV7-3 and TRBJ2-7; D possibly corresponds to TRBD1 (6 bases). The V gene's germline CDR1 is SGHTA and CDR2 FQGTGA. This CDR3 is 15 amino acids long. The ends were cut back, 1 base at V and 5 bases at J, with 15 bases in the middle. CDR3 sequence: CASSLSGRGSHEQYF. CDR3 bases: TGTGCCAGCAGCTTAAGTGGCAGGGGATCCCACGAGCAGTACTTC.

The chain links TRBV11-2 to TRBJ1-5; D not resolved. The V end was cut by 5 bases, the J end by 4 bases, with 15 bases between. The CDR3 covers 15 residues. Germline CDR1 is SGHAT and CDR2 is FQNNGV. CDR3 coding DNA: TGTGCCAGCAGCCGGGGTACGTCCCAAAATCAGCCCCAGCATTTT. It is translated as CASSRGTSQNQPQHF.

The chain couples TRBV5-4 to TRBJ2-5, with D perhaps being TRBD1 or TRBD2 (5 bases each). The CDR3 totals 17 residues. The germline gives CDR1 SGHNT, CDR2 YYREEE (reference sequence). The germline V and J ends were trimmed by 5 bases and 2 bases, with 22 bases remaining between them. CDR3 in DNA: TGTGCCAGCAGTCGTCGCTCCGGGGCTGGCTCTCAAGAGACCCAGTACTTC. It translates to CASSRRSGAGSQETQYF.

The J gene is TRBJ2-3, the V gene TRBV6-6; no firm D call. The CDR3 extends over 12 amino acids. CDR1 is MNHNY and CDR2 is SVGAGI in the germline V gene (reference sequence). Trimming pared 0 bases from V and 5 bases from J, leaving 3 bases between. CDR3 in DNA: TGTGCCAGCAGTTACTCGGTAGATACGCAGTATTTT. This translates into CASSYSVDTQYF.

V gene TRBV29-1 combines with J gene TRBJ1-1, with a possible D match to TRBD1 (6 bases). Germline CDR1 is SQVTM and CDR2 is ANQGSEA. The V and J ends lost 4 bases and 5 bases respectively, with 23 bases between them. This CDR3 contains 16 residues. The CDR3 spells CSVGALLSGGRTEAFF. The DNA for the CDR3 is TGCAGCGTTGGGGCCCTTCTATCGGGGGGGCGGACTGAAGCTTTCTTT.

The V and J genes are TRBV19 and TRBJ2-2; no clear D gene. V lost 7 bases and J lost 7, with 7 bases in between. From germline, CDR1 is LNHDA and CDR2 SQIVND (reference sequence). The CDR3 covers 11 residues. CDR3 protein: CASKWNGELFF. The CDR3 DNA reads TGTGCCAGTAAATGGAACGGGGAGCTGTTTTTT.

The chain employs TRBV15 and TRBJ2-7; the D is unclear. Trimming stripped 0 bases from V and 3 bases from J, with 9 bases between. CDR1 LNHNV and CDR2 YYDKDF come from the germline V gene (reference sequence). The CDR3 is 14 residues long. CDR3 DNA sequence: TGTGCCACCAGCAGAGAAGGTATGGACTACGAGCAGTACTTC. Translated: CATSREGMDYEQYF.

The V call is TRBV4-1, the J call TRBJ2-7; D not certain. V was cut by 4 bases and J by 3 bases, with 16 bases left in between. The germline V gene has CDR1 MGHRA and CDR2 YSYEKL. The CDR3 consists of 15 residues. This CDR3 is CASSPSSTPDYEQYF. The CDR3, as DNA: TGCGCCAGCAGCCCGTCTAGTACTCCGGACTACGAGCAGTACTTC.

V is TRBV6-5 and J is TRBJ2-3; D gene unclear. This CDR3 contains 16 residues. Trimming removed 4 bases from V and 0 bases from J, with 14 bases in between. CDR1 MNHEY and CDR2 SVGAGI come from the germline V gene. The CDR3 sequence is CASSLLALPSTDTQYF. For the CDR3, the DNA is TGTGCCAGCAGTTTGTTAGCCCTACCAAGCACAGATACGCAGTATTTT.

This clone has just one count. This rearrangement joins TRBV30 to TRBJ2-7; D is possibly TRBD1 (6 bases). Trimming removed 7 bases at V and 2 bases at J, with 9 bases between. Germline loops: CDR1 GTSNPN, CDR2 SVGIG (reference sequence). The CDR3 is 11 residues long. The CDR3 protein is CALRQAYEQYF. In DNA form, the CDR3 reads TGTGCCTTGAGACAGGCCTACGAGCAGTACTTC.

This clone was seen a few times. The chain uses TRBV11-2 and TRBJ2-7; 14 bases align to TRBD2. The CDR3 length is 18 residues. The germline CDR1 and CDR2 sequences are SGHAT and FQNNGV. The J segment lost 0 bases and the V segment lost 5 bases, leaving 9 bases of the junction unmatched. The CDR3 DNA sequence: TGTGCCAGCAGCAGTACGGGACTAGCGGGAGAGACCTCCTACGAGCAGTACTTC. Translated, it gives CASSSTGLAGETSYEQYF.

The rearrangement links TRBV2 to TRBJ1-4; the match to TRBD1 covers 7 bases. Trimming cost V 3 bases and J 6 bases; bases outside gene matches: 10. The CDR3 is 16 amino acids. From germline, CDR1 is SNHLY and CDR2 FYNNEI. In DNA, the CDR3 is TGTGCCAGCAGTGACTCCGTGACAGGGTACGATGAAAAACTGTTTTTT. Translation: CASSDSVTGYDEKLFF.

J is TRBJ1-2 and V is TRBV5-4; D is perhaps TRBD1 (6 bases). Germline V CDR1 and CDR2: SGHNT, YYREEE (reference sequence). Trimming shortened V by 4 bases and J by 2 bases, and 9 bases separated the two germline ends. This CDR3 region has 13 residues. CDR3 protein: CASSPGQNYGYTF. The CDR3 bases are TGTGCCAGCAGCCCCGGACAGAACTATGGCTACACCTTC.

This chain joins TRBV6-5 and TRBJ1-5; 7 positions agree with TRBD1. The germline gives CDR1 MNHEY, CDR2 SVGAGI. CDR3 length: 15 residues. With V trimmed by 5 bases and J by 1 base, 5 bases remained unmatched. CDR3 region: CASSKGATSNQPQHF. CDR3 bases: TGTGCCAGCAGTAAGGGGGCGACGAGCAATCAGCCCCAGCATTTT.

The chain couples TRBV10-1 to TRBJ2-1; TRBD2 matches 10 bases. The V segment lost 0 bases and the J segment 6 bases; nucleotides outside the gene matches: 17. In germline, CDR1 is WNHNN, CDR2 SYGVQD (reference sequence). This CDR3 is built from 20 residues. This CDR3 reads CASSESVRGVTSGMGNEQFF. The CDR3, as DNA: TGCGCCAGCAGTGAGTCGGTTCGGGGGGTTACTAGCGGGATGGGCAATGAGCAGTTCTTC.

DNA of the CDR3: TGTGCCAGCAGCTTGAGGACAGTCAGGGATGAGCAGTTCTTC. Translating it yields CASSLRTVRDEQFF. This chain connects TRBV5-6 to TRBJ2-1; D is possibly TRBD1 (6 bases). CDR1 and CDR2 from the germline V gene are SGHDT and YYEEEE. The ends were cut back, 1 base at V and 8 bases at J, with 13 bases in the middle. CDR3 length: 14 amino acids.

The gene calls are TRBV29-1 and TRBJ2-7, with D tentatively TRBD2 (7 bases). V lost 7 bases and J lost 5, with 21 bases in between. This CDR3 is built from 14 residues. CDR1 SQVTM and CDR2 ANQGSEA come from the germline V gene. The CDR3 protein is CSALGGGGGNEQYF. CDR3 bases: TGCAGCGCCCTCGGCGGGGGAGGGGGGAACGAGCAGTACTTC.